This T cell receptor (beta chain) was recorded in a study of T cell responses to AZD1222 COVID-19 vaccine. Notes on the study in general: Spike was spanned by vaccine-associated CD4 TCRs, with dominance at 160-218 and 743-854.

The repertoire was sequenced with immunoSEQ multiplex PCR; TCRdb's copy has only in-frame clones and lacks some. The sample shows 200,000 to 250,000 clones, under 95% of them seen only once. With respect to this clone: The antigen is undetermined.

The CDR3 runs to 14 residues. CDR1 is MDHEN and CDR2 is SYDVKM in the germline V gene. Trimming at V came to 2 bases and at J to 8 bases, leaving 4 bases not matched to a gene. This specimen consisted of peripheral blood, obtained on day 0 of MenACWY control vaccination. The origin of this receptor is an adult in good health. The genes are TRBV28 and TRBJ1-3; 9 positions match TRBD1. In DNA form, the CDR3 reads TGTGCCAGCAGTTTAACAGGGGGCGCATACACCATATATTTT. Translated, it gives CASSLTGGAYTIYF.